Below, 23 T cell receptor beta chains from the same sample are listed, as sequenced in a study of T cells expressing NK-cell markers. TCRdb re-called the 5' RACE reads and gives one entry per CDR3 protein, without DNA. Its listing shows about 550,000 distinct CDR3 sequences. The sample was blood T cells: a sorted CD56 or NKG2C T cell subset, CD4+ or CD8+ T cells, or bulk PBMC T cells (not recorded which). The receptors derive from a man younger than 35 in good health.

The chain employs TRBV6-2 or TRBV6-3 and TRBJ2-6. This CDR3 has 15 amino acids. CDR1 and CDR2 (germline): MNHEY, SVGEGT. The CDR3 here is CASSSDSSGANVLTF.

The chain links TRBV5-1 to TRBJ2-1; checking the TCRdb D call of TRBD1 is not possible without DNA. The CDR3 is 13 residues long. CDR1 and CDR2 from the germline V gene are SGHRS and YFSETQ. The CDR3: CASSASDTGEQFF.

This chain uses TRBV6-2 or TRBV6-3 with TRBJ2-7. CDR3 length equals 11 residues. Germline V gives CDR1 MNHEY, CDR2 SVGEGT. CDR3 residues: CASRLTTEQYF.

The chain couples TRBV12-3 or TRBV12-4 to TRBJ1-6; the D gene TCRdb calls, TRBD1, cannot be checked with no DNA. CDR3 length: 14 amino acids. CDR3 in amino acids: CASSRQGINSPLHF.

The rearrangement links TRBV9 to TRBJ2-4; TCRdb's assignment of TRBD2 cannot be checked, as there is no DNA. The CDR3 has 17 amino acids. Looked up from germline, CDR1 is SGDLS and CDR2 is YYNGEE. The CDR3 region is CASSVDIGSDGRAAKYF.

The chain uses TRBV10-3 and TRBJ2-5; the D gene TCRdb calls, TRBD1, cannot be checked with no DNA. This CDR3 has 17 amino acids. The germline V gene encodes CDR1 ENHRY and CDR2 SYGVKD. CDR3 loop: CAISESLLRGRRETQYF.

The chain is built from TRBV7-2 and TRBJ2-1; TCRdb names TRBD1, which stays unverified in the absence of DNA. Per germline, CDR1 SGHTA and CDR2 FQGNSA. This CDR3 comprises 17 residues. The CDR3 loop reads CASSQGTGWSRDNEQFF.

V is TRBV20-1 and J is TRBJ2-3; TCRdb outputs TRBD2, but without DNA this stays unchecked. This CDR3 is built from 17 residues. The germline gives CDR1 DFQATT, CDR2 SNEGSKA (reference sequence). This chain's CDR3 is CSASPLAGAESTDTQYF.

The CDR3 reads CASKLRDRGRGETQYF. This rearrangement joins TRBV2 to TRBJ2-5; TCRdb lists TRBD1, though no DNA is available to test this call. The length of the CDR3 is 16 residues. Germline lookup yields CDR1 SNHLY and CDR2 FYNNEI.

This chain connects TRBV7-9 to TRBJ1-3; TCRdb proposes TRBD1, but this gene call is untestable without DNA. This CDR3 comprises 13 residues. Germline CDR1 SEHNR, CDR2 FQNEAQ (reference sequence). CDR3 sequence reads: CASSPSVGNTIYF.

The rearrangement links TRBV5-4 to TRBJ2-1. Germline V gene lookup returns CDR1 SGHNT and CDR2 YYREEE (reference sequence). This CDR3 spans 13 amino acids. This CDR3 reads CASSLETSGEQFF. The complete variable domain, with remaining parts taken from reference TRBV5-4 and TRBJ2-1, reads ETGVTQSPTHLIKTRGQQVTLRCSSQSGHNTVSWYQQALGQGPQFIFQYYREEENGRGNFPPRFSGLQFPNYSSELNVNALELDDSALYLCASSLETSGEQFFGPGTRLTVL.

CDR3 protein: CASSSYRDRNTGELFF. The genes are TRBV7-8 and TRBJ2-2; TCRdb selects TRBD1, and the lack of DNA leaves this call unchecked. There are 16 residues in the CDR3. Per germline, CDR1 SGHVS and CDR2 FQNEAQ.

V is TRBV5-1 and J is TRBJ2-7; the D call of TRBD1 rests on TCRdb alone, since no DNA is present to check it. The germline CDR1 and CDR2 sequences are SGHRS and YFSETQ. This CDR3 comprises 14 residues. The CDR3 region is CASSTPGQATEQYF.

This sequence joins TRBV3-1 and TRBJ2-1; as DNA is missing, the TRBD2 call by TCRdb cannot be tested. The germline CDR1 and CDR2 sequences are LGHDT and YNNKEL (reference sequence). The CDR3 runs 18 residues. The CDR3 sequence: CASSPRTSSISSYNEQFF.

The rearrangement links TRBV27 to TRBJ1-5. The CDR3 contains 15 residues. CDR1 is MNHEY and CDR2 is SMNVEV in the germline V gene (reference sequence). This CDR3 reads CASRVLGGGDQPQHF.

The chain uses TRBV6-5 and TRBJ2-5; TCRdb lists TRBD1, though no DNA is available to test this call. The CDR3 extends over 15 amino acids. Germline CDR1 MNHEY, CDR2 SVGAGI. The CDR3 sequence: CASRGAGQGLETQYF.

The chain employs TRBV2 and TRBJ1-4; TCRdb's D gene call, TRBD1, goes unchecked for lack of DNA. Germline CDR1 SNHLY, CDR2 FYNNEI. This CDR3 comprises 17 residues. CDR3 sequence reads: CASRTGAPSFRNEKLFF.

The chain uses TRBV20-1 and TRBJ2-2; TCRdb names TRBD2, which stays unverified in the absence of DNA. CDR1 and CDR2 from the germline V gene are DFQATT and SNEGSKA (reference sequence). This CDR3 spans 13 amino acids. This CDR3 is CSAISEGAGELFF.

The chain carries TRBV15 and TRBJ1-5. Germline CDR1 is LNHNV and CDR2 is YYDKDF (reference sequence). The CDR3 has 16 residues. CDR3 region: CATSRDLIGGDQPQHF.

The V gene is TRBV29-1, the J gene TRBJ1-2; the TRBD1 assignment by TCRdb is unverifiable without DNA. CDR3 length: 15 amino acids. From germline, CDR1 is SQVTM and CDR2 ANQGSEA. The CDR3 here is CSVEDRFGGSDDYTF.

The chain links TRBV29-1 to TRBJ2-7; the D call from TCRdb, TRBD2, cannot be confirmed without DNA. The CDR3 is made up of 12 amino acids. Germline-derived CDR1 and CDR2 are SQVTM and ANQGSEA. CDR3 sequence reads: CSVGQSGYEQYF.

The CDR3 sequence: CASSSITRSMNTQYF. J is TRBJ2-3 and V is TRBV5-1. CDR1 is SGHRS and CDR2 is YFSETQ in the germline V gene. The CDR3 runs 15 residues. The full variable domain, completed using reference TRBV5-1 and TRBJ2-3, is KAGVTQTPRYLIKTRGQQVTLSCSPISGHRSVSWYQQTPGQGLQFLFEYFSETQRNKGNFPGRFSGRQFSNSRSEMNVSTLELGDSALYLCASSSITRSMNTQYFGPGTRLTVL.

The chain joins TRBV6-2 or TRBV6-3 to TRBJ2-3. This CDR3 spans 13 amino acids. Germline assignment: CDR1 MNHEY and CDR2 SVGEGT. The CDR3 loop reads CASWQGGTDTQYF.